This TCR beta chain came from a study of T cell responses to AZD1222 COVID-19 vaccine. Sequencing was performed with immunoSEQ multiplex PCR; in TCRdb, only in-frame clones are kept and a portion is missing. The sample lists about 110,000 clones; roughly 84% were seen once. As concerns this clone: Its antigen is undetermined.

CDR3 length equals 15 residues. Germline trimming cut 5 bases from V and 0 bases from J; bases unmatched to any gene: 4. The V gene's germline CDR1 is GTSNPN and CDR2 SVGIG (reference sequence). The study's findings and limits: Among those given AZD1222, only 5 to 7 were seropositive at baseline. The donor cohort was predominantly white British with a female majority, and clonal diversity may have been underestimated. No day 14 peak samples; only post-peak repertoires were characterized.

The chain uses TRBV30 and TRBJ1-3; TRBD1 matches 10 bases. The sample consisted of peripheral blood, taken on day 0 of AZD1222 vaccination. This TCR derives from an adult in good health. DNA for the CDR3: TGTGCCTGGGGGACAGGGGAGAACTCTGGAAACACCATATATTTT. It yields the protein CAWGTGENSGNTIYF. Variable domain in full (rest from reference TRBV30 and TRBJ1-3): SQTIHQWPATLVQPVGSPLSLECTVEGTSNPNLYWYRQAAGRGLQLLFYSVGIGQISSEVPQNLSASRPQDRQFILSSKKLLLSDSGFYLCAWGTGENSGNTIYFGEGSWLTVV.